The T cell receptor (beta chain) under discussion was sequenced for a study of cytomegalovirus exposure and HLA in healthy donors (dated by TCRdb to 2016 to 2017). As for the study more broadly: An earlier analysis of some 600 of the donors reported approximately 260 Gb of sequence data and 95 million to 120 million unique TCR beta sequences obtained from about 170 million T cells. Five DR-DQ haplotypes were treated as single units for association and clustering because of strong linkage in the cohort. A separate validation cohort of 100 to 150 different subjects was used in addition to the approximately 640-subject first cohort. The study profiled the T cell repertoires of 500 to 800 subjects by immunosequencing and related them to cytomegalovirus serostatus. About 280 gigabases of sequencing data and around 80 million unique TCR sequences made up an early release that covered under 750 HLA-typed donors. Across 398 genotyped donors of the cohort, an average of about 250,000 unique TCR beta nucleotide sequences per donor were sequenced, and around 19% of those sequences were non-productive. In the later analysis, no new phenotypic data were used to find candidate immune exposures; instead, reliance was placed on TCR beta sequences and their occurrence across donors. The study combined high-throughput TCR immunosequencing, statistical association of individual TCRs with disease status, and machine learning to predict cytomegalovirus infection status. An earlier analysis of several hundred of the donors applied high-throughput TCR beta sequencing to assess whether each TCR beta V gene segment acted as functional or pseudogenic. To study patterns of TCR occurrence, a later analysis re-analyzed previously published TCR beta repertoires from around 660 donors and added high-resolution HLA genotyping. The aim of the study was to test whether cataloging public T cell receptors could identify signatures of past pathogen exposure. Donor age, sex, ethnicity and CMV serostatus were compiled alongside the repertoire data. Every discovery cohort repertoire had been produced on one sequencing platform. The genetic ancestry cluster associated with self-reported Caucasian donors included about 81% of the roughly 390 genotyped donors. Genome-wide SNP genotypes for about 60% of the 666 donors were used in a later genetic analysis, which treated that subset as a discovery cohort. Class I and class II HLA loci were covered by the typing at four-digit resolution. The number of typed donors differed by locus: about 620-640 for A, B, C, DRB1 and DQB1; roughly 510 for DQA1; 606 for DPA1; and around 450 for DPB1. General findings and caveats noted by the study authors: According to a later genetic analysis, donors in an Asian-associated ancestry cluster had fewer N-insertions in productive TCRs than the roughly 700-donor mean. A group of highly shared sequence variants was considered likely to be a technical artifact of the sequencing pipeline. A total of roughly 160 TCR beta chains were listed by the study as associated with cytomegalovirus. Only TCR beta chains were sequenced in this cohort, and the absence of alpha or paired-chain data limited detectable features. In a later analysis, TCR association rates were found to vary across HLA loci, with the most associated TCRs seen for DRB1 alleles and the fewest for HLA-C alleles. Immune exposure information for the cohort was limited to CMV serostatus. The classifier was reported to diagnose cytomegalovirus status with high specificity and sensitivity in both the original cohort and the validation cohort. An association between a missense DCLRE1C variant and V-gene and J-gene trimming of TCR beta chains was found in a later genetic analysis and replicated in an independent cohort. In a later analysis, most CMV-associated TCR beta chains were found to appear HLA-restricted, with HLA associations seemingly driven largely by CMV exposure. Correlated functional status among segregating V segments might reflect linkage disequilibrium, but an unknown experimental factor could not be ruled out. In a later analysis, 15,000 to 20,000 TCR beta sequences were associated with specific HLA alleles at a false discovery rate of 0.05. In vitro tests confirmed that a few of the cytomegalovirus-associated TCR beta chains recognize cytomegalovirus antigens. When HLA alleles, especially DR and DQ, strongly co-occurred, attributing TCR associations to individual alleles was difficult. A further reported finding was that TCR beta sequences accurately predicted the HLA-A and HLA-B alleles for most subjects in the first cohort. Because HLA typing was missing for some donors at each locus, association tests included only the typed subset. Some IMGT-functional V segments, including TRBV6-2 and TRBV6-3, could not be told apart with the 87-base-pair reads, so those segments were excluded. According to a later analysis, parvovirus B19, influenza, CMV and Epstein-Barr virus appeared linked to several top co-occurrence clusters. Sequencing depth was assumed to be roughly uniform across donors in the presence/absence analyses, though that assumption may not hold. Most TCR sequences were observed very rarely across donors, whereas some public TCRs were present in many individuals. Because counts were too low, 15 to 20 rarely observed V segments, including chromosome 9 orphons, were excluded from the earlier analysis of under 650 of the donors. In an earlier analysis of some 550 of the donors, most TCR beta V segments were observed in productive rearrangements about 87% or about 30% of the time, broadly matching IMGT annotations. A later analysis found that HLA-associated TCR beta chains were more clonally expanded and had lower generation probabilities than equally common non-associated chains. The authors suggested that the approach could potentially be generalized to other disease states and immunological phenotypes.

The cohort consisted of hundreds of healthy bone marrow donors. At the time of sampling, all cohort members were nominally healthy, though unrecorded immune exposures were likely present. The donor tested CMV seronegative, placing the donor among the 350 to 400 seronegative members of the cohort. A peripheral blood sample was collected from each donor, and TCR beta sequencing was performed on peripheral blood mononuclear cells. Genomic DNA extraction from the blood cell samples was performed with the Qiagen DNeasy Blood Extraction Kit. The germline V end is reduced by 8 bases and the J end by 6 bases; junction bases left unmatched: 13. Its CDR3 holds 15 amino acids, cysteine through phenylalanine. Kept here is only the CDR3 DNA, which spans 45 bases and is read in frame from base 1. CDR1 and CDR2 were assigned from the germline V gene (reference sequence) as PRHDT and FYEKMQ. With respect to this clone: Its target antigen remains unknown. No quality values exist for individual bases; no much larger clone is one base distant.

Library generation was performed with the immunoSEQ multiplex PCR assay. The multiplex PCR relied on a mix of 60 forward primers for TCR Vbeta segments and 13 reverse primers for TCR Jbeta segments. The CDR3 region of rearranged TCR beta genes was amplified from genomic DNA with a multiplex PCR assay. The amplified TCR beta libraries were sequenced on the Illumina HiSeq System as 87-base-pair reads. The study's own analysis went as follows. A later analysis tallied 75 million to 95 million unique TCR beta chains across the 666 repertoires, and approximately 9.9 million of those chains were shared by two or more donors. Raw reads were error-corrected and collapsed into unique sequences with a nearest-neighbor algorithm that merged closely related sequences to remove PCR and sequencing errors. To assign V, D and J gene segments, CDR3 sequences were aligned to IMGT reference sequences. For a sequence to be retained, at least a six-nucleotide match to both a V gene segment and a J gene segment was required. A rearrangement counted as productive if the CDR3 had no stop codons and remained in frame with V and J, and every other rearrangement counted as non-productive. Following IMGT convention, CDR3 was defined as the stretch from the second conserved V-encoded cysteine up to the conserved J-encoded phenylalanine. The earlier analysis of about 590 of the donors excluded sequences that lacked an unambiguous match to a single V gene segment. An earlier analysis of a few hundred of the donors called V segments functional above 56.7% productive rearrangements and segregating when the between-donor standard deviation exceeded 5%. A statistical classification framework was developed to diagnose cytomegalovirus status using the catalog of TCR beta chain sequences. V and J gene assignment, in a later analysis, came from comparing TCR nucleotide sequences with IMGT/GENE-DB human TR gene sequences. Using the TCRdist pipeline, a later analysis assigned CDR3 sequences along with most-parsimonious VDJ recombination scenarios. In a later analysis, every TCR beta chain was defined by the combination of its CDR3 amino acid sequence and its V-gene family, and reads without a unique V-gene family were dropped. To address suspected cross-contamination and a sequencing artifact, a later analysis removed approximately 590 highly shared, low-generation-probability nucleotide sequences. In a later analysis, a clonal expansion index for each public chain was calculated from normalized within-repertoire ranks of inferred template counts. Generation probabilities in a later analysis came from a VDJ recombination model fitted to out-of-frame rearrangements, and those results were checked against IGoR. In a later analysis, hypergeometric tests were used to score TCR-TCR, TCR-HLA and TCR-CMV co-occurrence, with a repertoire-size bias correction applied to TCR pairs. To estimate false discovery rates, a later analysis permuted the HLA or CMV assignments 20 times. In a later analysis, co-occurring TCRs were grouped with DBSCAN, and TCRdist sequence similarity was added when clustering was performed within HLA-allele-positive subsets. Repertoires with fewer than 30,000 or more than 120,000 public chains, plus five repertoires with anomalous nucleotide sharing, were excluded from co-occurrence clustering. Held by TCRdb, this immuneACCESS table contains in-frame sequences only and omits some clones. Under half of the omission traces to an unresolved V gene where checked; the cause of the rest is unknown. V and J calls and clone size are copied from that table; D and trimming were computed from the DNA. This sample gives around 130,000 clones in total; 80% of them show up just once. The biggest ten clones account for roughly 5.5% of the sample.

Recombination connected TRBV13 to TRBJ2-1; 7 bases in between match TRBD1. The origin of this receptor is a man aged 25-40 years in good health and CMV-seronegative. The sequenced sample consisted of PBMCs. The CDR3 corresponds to CASRLSGGVGNEQFF. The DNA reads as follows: TGTGCCAGCCGATTATCAGGGGGTGTAGGCAATGAGCAGTTCTTC.